Shown below are 5 T cell receptor beta chains from a single sample sequenced in a study of shared clonotypes between healthy human individuals. The assay was immunoSEQ multiplex PCR, and TCRdb's table has in-frame clones only and misses some. The sample consists of around 500,000 clones, around 80% of them appearing once. The sample taken for sequencing was PBMCs. The receptors come from a woman in her forties in good health. Some clones in this sample may be carry-over from other donors' samples.

V usage is TRBV27 and J usage is TRBJ2-7; D perhaps matches TRBD1 (6 bases). This CDR3 is built from 14 residues. Trimming cost V 5 bases and J 4 bases, with 15 bases left between them. CDR1 is MNHEY and CDR2 is SMNVEV in the germline V gene (reference sequence). CDR3 in amino acids: CASSQQGYVYEQYF. The CDR3, as DNA: TGTGCCAGCAGTCAACAGGGATACGTATACGAGCAGTACTTC.

This sequence joins TRBV2 and TRBJ1-5; TRBD1 might be the D (6 bases). This CDR3 is 12 amino acids long. V dropped 3 bases and J dropped 7 bases, with 7 bases sitting between them. Per germline, CDR1 SNHLY and CDR2 FYNNEI. CDR3 sequence reads: CASSDRGQPQHF. The CDR3 nucleotides are TGTGCCAGCAGTGACAGGGGCCAGCCCCAGCATTTT.

V and J are TRBV5-5 and TRBJ2-7; 7 bases align to TRBD2. The ends lost 7 bases at V and 1 base at J; junction bases unmatched: 5. This CDR3 has 13 residues. CDR1 and CDR2 from the germline V gene are SGHKS and YYEKEE (reference sequence). CDR3 nucleotides: TGTGCCAGCCGCAAAGCGGGATCCTACGAGCAGTACTTC. Its translation is CASRKAGSYEQYF.

This clone was counted between two and nine times. The chain joins TRBV4-1 to TRBJ1-4, with no clear D. V dropped 1 base and J dropped 0 bases, with 3 bases sitting between them. The CDR3 spans 14 residues. Germline V CDR1 and CDR2: MGHRA, YSYEKL. CDR3 sequence: CASSQVTTNEKLFF. The CDR3 nucleotides read TGCGCCAGCAGCCAAGTTACAACTAATGAAAAACTGTTTTTT.

This clone has a count of ten or more. The sample holds other DNA sequences that translate to the same CDR3. The chain links TRBV30 to TRBJ1-2, with TRBD1 matching 10 bases. Looked up from germline, CDR1 is GTSNPN and CDR2 is SVGIG (reference sequence). J was trimmed by 7 bases and V by 0 bases; bases with no gene match: 11. The CDR3 has 16 amino acids. The CDR3 sequence: CAWSVFETGGESGYTF. CDR3 coding DNA: TGTGCCTGGAGTGTATTTGAGACAGGGGGCGAAAGTGGCTACACCTTC.